These 6 T cell receptor beta chains came from one sample sequenced in a study of T cells in Graves' hyperthyroidism and ophthalmopathy. Authors of the study amplified TCR beta CDR3 regions from RNA transcripts. The HTBI primer set was used in a first-round RT-PCR of the TCR CDR3. Each CDR3 protein is one row after TCRdb ran MiXCR on the multiplex PCR reads. This sample has roughly 700,000 distinct CDR3 sequences, with less than 15% found just once. Source material: blood. The receptors stem from a woman younger than 35 with Graves' hyperthyroidism.

This clonotype came up many times. The V call is TRBV20-1, the J call TRBJ2-7; D ambiguous. The V end lost 5 bases, the J end lost 2 bases, and 19 bases lay between the germline ends. The CDR3 is 15 amino acids. CDR1 and CDR2 from the germline V gene are DFQATT and SNEGSKA (reference sequence). Here the CDR3 reads CSAVENPSIPYEQYF. The CDR3 DNA reads as TGCAGTGCTGTCGAAAACCCTTCCATACCCTACGAGCAGTACTTC.

The chain joins TRBV6-1 to TRBJ1-2; no clear D. The CDR3 is 12 amino acids. The V end was cut by 6 bases, the J end by 10 bases, with 15 bases between. The V gene's germline CDR1 is MNHNS and CDR2 SASEGT. The CDR3 reads CASSRVLSDYTF. The CDR3, as DNA: TGTGCCAGCAGCCGGGTACTATCTGACTACACCTTC.

There are many counts of this clonotype. This rearrangement joins TRBV29-1 to TRBJ2-1, with D tentatively TRBD1 or TRBD2 (5 bases each). The CDR3 has 14 residues. V lost 4 bases and J 2 bases, leaving 12 bases between the germline ends. Per the germline V gene, CDR1 is SQVTM and CDR2 is ANQGSEA. CDR3 bases: TGCAGCGTTGGCGGGTTGGGGGCCTACAATGAGCAGTTCTTC. It translates to CSVGGLGAYNEQFF.

The chain is built from TRBV13 and TRBJ2-3, with 7 bases identical to TRBD1. With 5 bases clipped from V and 10 bases from J, the junction kept 18 bases outside the gene matches. This CDR3 contains 16 residues. From germline, CDR1 is PRHDT and CDR2 FYEKMQ (reference sequence). CDR3 sequence: CASSPDRVTPHKSQYF. CDR3 DNA: TGTGCCAGCAGCCCCGACAGGGTTACGCCCCATAAGTCGCAGTATTTT.

The J gene is TRBJ1-3, the V gene TRBV3-1, with D uncertain. Germline V CDR1 and CDR2: LGHDT, YNNKEL (reference sequence). This CDR3 has 16 amino acids. V lost 0 bases and J 0 bases, leaving 9 bases between the germline ends. The CDR3 DNA follows: TGTGCCAGCAGCCAAGATTTTGGGCTCTCTGGAAACACCATATATTTT. Protein product: CASSQDFGLSGNTIYF.

This clonotype showed up many times. V gene TRBV6-2 or TRBV6-3 combines with J gene TRBJ2-1; the match to TRBD2 covers 7 bases. V trimming: 1 base; J trimming: 5 bases; junction bases outside the gene matches: 2. Germline CDR1 is MNHEY and CDR2 is SVGEGT. CDR3 size: 14 residues. The CDR3 DNA follows: TGTGCCAGCAGTTACTGGGGGGGTCACAATGAGCAGTTCTTC. Protein: CASSYWGGHNEQFF.